The present TCR beta chain was sequenced within a study of T cell changes during pregnancy in multiple sclerosis. The CDR3 has 12 amino acids. V lost 3 bases and J 7 bases, leaving 7 bases between the germline ends. Looked up from germline, CDR1 is LNHDA and CDR2 is SQIVND (reference sequence). Assay: immunoSEQ multiplex PCR; the TCRdb copy retains only in-frame clones and omits some. The sample shows 45,000 or so clones, around 96% of them seen only once. The gene calls are TRBV19 and TRBJ1-3; D is possibly TRBD1 (5 bases). The source material was peripheral blood, sampled in the second trimester of pregnancy. The TCR originated in a female donor with multiple sclerosis, enrolled in a pregnancy study. This CDR3 is CASSMGGNTIYF. For the CDR3, the DNA is TGTGCCAGTAGTATGGGGGGGAACACCATATATTTT.